This TCR beta chain came from a study of T cell repertoires in cytomegalovirus infection (dated by TCRdb to about 2019). Background on the whole study: The peptide stimulations were aimed at well-studied HLA-B-restricted epitopes as well as recently identified HLA-C-restricted CMV epitopes, whose presentation resists viral immunomodulation. Because public TCR beta signatures pointed to carriage of CMV infection together with the matching HLA type, the HLA type of each donor mattered for the analysis.

Broader findings and caveats from the paper: The ex vivo response was dominated by HLA-C-restricted CMV-specific TCR beta clonotypes, and the single most frequent clonotype in two of eight donors was supplied by these HLA-C-restricted clonotypes. Cumulative frequency of public TCR beta family members discriminated carriers of CMV infection plus the relevant HLA type in this cohort and an independent 352-donor cohort.

Reading from cysteine to phenylalanine, the CDR3 counts 13 amino acids. Kept here is only the CDR3 DNA, which spans 39 bases and is read in frame from base 1. Reading the germline V gene gives CDR1 SGHVS and CDR2 FNYEAQ. V was cut back by 6 bases and J by 6 bases, leaving a gap of 12 bases between them. Reading the label with the study, this specimen's treatment or condition is: in vitro stimulation with specific CMV peptide epitopes to enrich CMV-specific T cells. The sequencer listed for this sample is Illumina HiSeq 1500. TCRdb applied fastp at Q25 and MiXCR to the public reads, then kept only in-frame beta chains. Identical CDR3 protein sequences are pooled into one entry, listed with their most common genes and DNA. Recorded for this sample are 450,000 to 600,000 distinct CDR3 sequences; about 39% of them occurred a single time. About two fifths of the sample is in the top ten clones. This clonotype has a handful of counts. Its cognate antigen has yet to be identified. One base away there is no much larger clone; base qualities are not given.

This clonotype originated in a human donor in good health (CMV status not recorded). Some clones in this sample may be carry-over from other donors' samples. Source: cultured PBMCs, taken from culture after CMV antigen stimulation. The chain is assembled from TRBV7-6 and TRBJ2-1; the D gene cannot be named for sure. CDR3 sequence: CASSPRNVNEQFF. The DNA reads as follows: TGTGCCAGCAGTCCAAGAAACGTCAATGAGCAGTTCTTC. This CDR3, with the reference TRBV7-6 and TRBJ2-1 proteins standing in past its ends, gives the full variable domain GAGVSQSPRYKVTKRGQDVALRCDPISGHVSLYWYRQALGQGPEFLTYFNYEAQQDKSGLPNDRFSAERPEGSISTLTIQRTEQRDSAMYRCASSPRNVNEQFFGPGTRLTVL.